This TCR beta chain was retrieved from a study of blood T cell repertoires in COVID-19. Original processing methods: Amplification from reference gene primers served as the basis for estimated nucleated cell counts. Repertoires were generated with immunoSEQ multiplex PCR, while TCRdb's copy carries only in-frame clones and drops some. D and trimming come from the DNA, and the V and J calls and clone size come from that table. The sample consists of about 94,000 clones, 75% to 85% of them appearing once. The CDR3 is made up of 12 amino acids. The V gene's germline CDR1 is SGHTA and CDR2 FQGNSA. V lost 1 base and J 6 bases, leaving 3 bases between the germline ends.

This sequence originates from a human donor in a cohort sampled during active COVID-19. The source material was peripheral blood. The chain joins TRBV7-2 to TRBJ2-2; the D is unclear. The chain's CDR3 is CASSLVSGELFF. In nucleotides, the CDR3 is TGTGCCAGCAGCTTAGTATCCGGGGAGCTGTTTTTT.